The source of this T cell receptor beta chain is a study of blood T cell repertoires in COVID-19. At the level of the study: The United States, Italy and Spain supplied acute and convalescent COVID-19 samples.

Sequencing was performed with immunoSEQ multiplex PCR; in TCRdb, only in-frame clones are kept and a portion is missing. The table has approximately 290,000 clones, 84% seen once. Enrolled during active infection, Seattle patients were then followed longitudinally. The CDR3 covers 16 residues. Germline-derived CDR1 and CDR2 are SGHRS and YFSETQ. Trimming pared 1 base from V and 0 bases from J, leaving 11 bases between. This rearrangement joins TRBV5-1 to TRBJ1-3; D remains ambiguous. What was sequenced was peripheral blood. This TCR was sampled from a person between 65 and 79 years old with COVID-19, enrolled during active disease. CDR3 nucleotide sequence: TGCGCCAGCAGCTTGTGGCAGGTAGACTCTGGAAACACCATATATTTT. Translation: CASSLWQVDSGNTIYF.